The 30 T cell receptor beta chains below were found in one sample sequenced in a study of patients and donors after allogeneic stem cell transplantation. TCRdb reprocessed the RT-PCR reads via MiXCR and lists one record per CDR3 protein. The sample holds some 880,000 distinct CDR3 sequences, roughly 18% seen once. Specimen: blood, either unsorted or a sorted T cell fraction (not recorded which). The receptors originated from a human donor who was either an allogeneic HSCT recipient or a stem cell or donor lymphocyte infusion donor (not recorded which). It is not recorded whose cells these are; they may come from a transplant donor.

The chain employs TRBV5-1 and TRBJ1-1; D is uncertain. The CDR3 is 15 residues long. Between the trimmed V and J ends, which lost 1 base and 4 bases, there was a span of 14 bases. Looked up from germline, CDR1 is SGHRS and CDR2 is YFSETQ. DNA for the CDR3: TGCGCCAGCAGCTTGACTAAGGGTACTATCACTGAAGCTTTCTTT. Protein: CASSLTKGTITEAFF.

This clonotype showed up just a few times. V gene TRBV3-1 combines with J gene TRBJ2-1, with 7 bases fitting TRBD2. The CDR3 consists of 17 residues. Trimming removed 1 base from V and 0 bases from J; junction bases left unmatched: 6. Germline V gene sequence: CDR1 LGHDT, CDR2 YNNKEL (reference sequence). DNA for the CDR3: TGTGCCAGCAGCCAAGGGGGCGGGGGAAGCTCCTACAATGAGCAGTTCTTC. It is translated as CASSQGGGGSSYNEQFF.

The gene calls are TRBV6-1 and TRBJ1-3; D is ambiguous. The CDR3 spans 14 residues. V was cut by 7 bases and J by 2 bases, with 12 bases left in between. Per the germline V gene, CDR1 is MNHNS and CDR2 is SASEGT. The CDR3 DNA sequence: TGTGCCAGCAAGGATGGCATGGCTGGAAACACCATATATTTT. Translated, it gives CASKDGMAGNTIYF.

Here the CDR3 reads CASRMPTGQGTQPQHF. Written as DNA, the CDR3 is TGTGCCAGCAGGATGCCGACGGGACAGGGGACGCAGCCCCAGCATTTT. The rearrangement joins TRBV2 to TRBJ1-5; the match to TRBD1 covers 10 bases. The germline gives CDR1 SNHLY, CDR2 FYNNEI. The CDR3 is 16 residues long. V was pared by 6 bases and J by 7 bases, with 12 bases of the junction left unmatched. Supplemented by reference TRBV2 and TRBJ1-5, the full variable domain reads EPEVTQTPSHQVTQMGQEVILRCVPISNHLYFYWYRQILGQKVEFLVSFYNNEISEKSEIFDDQFSVERPDGSNFTLKIRSTKLEDSAMYFCASRMPTGQGTQPQHFGDGTRLSIL.

This chain connects TRBV6-5 to TRBJ2-7; D might be TRBD2 (5 bases). The CDR3 has 11 residues. Germline values: CDR1 MNHEY, CDR2 SVGAGI. Deletions cut 10 bases from V and 12 bases from J, with 19 bases between. The CDR3 here is CATTRGSEPYF. The DNA of the CDR3 is TGTGCCACAACGAGAGGTAGCGAACCGTACTTC.

This clonotype was seen ten or more times. The V gene is TRBV11-2, the J gene TRBJ2-7; TRBD2 might be the D (7 bases). The germline V and J ends were trimmed by 3 bases and 3 bases, with 15 bases remaining between them. The CDR3 spans 15 residues. CDR1 SGHAT and CDR2 FQNNGV come from the germline V gene. The CDR3 nucleotides read TGTGCCAGCAGCTTGGGGGGGGCGCCCCTCTACGAGCAGTACTTC. Translating gives CASSLGGAPLYEQYF.

This clonotype was observed a few times. The V gene is TRBV5-6, the J gene TRBJ1-5; unclear D gene. CDR3 length: 15 amino acids. CDR1 SGHDT and CDR2 YYEEEE come from the germline V gene. V was pared by 2 bases and J by 2 bases, with 11 bases between. CDR3 nucleotides: TGTGCCAGCAGCTTCCGGGGATGGGGCAATCAGCCCCAGCATTTT. It codes for CASSFRGWGNQPQHF.

This clonotype was detected only a few times. The chain carries TRBV9 and TRBJ2-7; D not certain. This CDR3 has 14 amino acids. CDR1 is SGDLS and CDR2 is YYNGEE in the germline V gene. V shed 0 bases and J shed 6 bases, with 13 bases lying between them. CDR3 residues: CASSVDQRGGEQYF. For the CDR3, the DNA is TGTGCCAGCAGCGTAGACCAGCGAGGTGGCGAGCAGTACTTC.

This chain connects TRBV20-1 to TRBJ2-1, with 7 bases that match TRBD2. This CDR3 comprises 15 residues. V lost 4 bases and J lost 7; bases outside the gene matches: 13. In germline, CDR1 is DFQATT, CDR2 SNEGSKA (reference sequence). The chain's CDR3 is CSATPLAGDWNEQFF. CDR3 nucleotide sequence: TGCAGTGCTACCCCCCTCGCGGGAGATTGGAATGAGCAGTTCTTC.

CDR3 amino acids: CANLQGDYGYTF. CDR3 coding DNA: TGTGCCAACTTACAGGGGGACTATGGCTACACCTTC. The chain links TRBV5-8 to TRBJ1-2, with TRBD1 identical over 8 bases. Trimming at V came to 9 bases and at J to 3 bases, leaving 4 bases not matched to a gene. The CDR3 runs 12 residues. Germline V gene lookup returns CDR1 SGHTS and CDR2 YDEGEE.

This clonotype appeared many times. The J gene is TRBJ2-5, the V gene TRBV7-2; D call uncertain. Germline V gives CDR1 SGHTA, CDR2 FQGNSA. The CDR3 runs to 14 residues. The V and J ends lost 2 bases and 1 base respectively, with 8 bases between them. The CDR3 DNA is TGTGCCAGCAGCTTAAAGTCTGGCCAAGAGACCCAGTACTTC. Its protein is CASSLKSGQETQYF.

This clonotype was recorded only once. Given the absence of the conserved phenylalanine or tryptophan at the CDR3 end, a read error is likely. Because the CDR3's place on the DNA is in doubt, the DNA is left out and the CDR3 is given as listed by TCRdb. The chain recombines TRBV2 with TRBJ2-7; the D call TRBD1 from the table was never checked on the DNA. Per the germline V gene, CDR1 is SNHLY and CDR2 is FYNNEI. Counting both end residues, the CDR3 totals 11 amino acids. CDR3: CASSEVWDMAL.

A single count supports this clonotype. V is TRBV4-1 and J is TRBJ2-7; 10 bases map to TRBD2. The junction had 14 bases not matched to a gene; V was cut back by 1 base and J by 5 bases. CDR1 and CDR2 from the germline V gene are MGHRA and YSYEKL. CDR3 length: 18 amino acids. The CDR3 protein is CASSQGPRASGRHDEQYF. The DNA for the CDR3 is TGCGCCAGCAGCCAAGGACCCCGGGCTAGCGGGAGACACGACGAGCAGTACTTC.

This clonotype appeared a few times. The CDR3 DNA reads TGTGCCAGCCGAAAGGCAGGAAACAATCAGCCCCAGCATTTT. It is translated as CASRKAGNNQPQHF. V is TRBV27 and J is TRBJ1-5; D gene uncertain. This CDR3 has 14 amino acids. Trimming left V 8 bases short and J 3 bases short, with 14 bases between. From germline, CDR1 is MNHEY and CDR2 SMNVEV (reference sequence).

In its sample, this clonotype was seen once. The chain is built from TRBV20-1 and TRBJ2-7; 7 positions agree with TRBD1. Per germline, CDR1 DFQATT and CDR2 SNEGSKA (reference sequence). V trimming: 0 bases; J trimming: 4 bases; junction bases outside the gene matches: 6. The CDR3 spans 14 residues. CDR3 nucleotide sequence: TGCAGTGCTAGAGATTGGCAGGGGGTATACGAGCAGTACTTC. This gives the protein CSARDWQGVYEQYF.

The V gene is TRBV27, the J gene TRBJ1-2; TRBD1 matches at 7 bases. Losses at the gene ends were 5 bases for V and 3 bases for J; bases not matched to a gene: 6. Germline V gene data show CDR1 as MNHEY and CDR2 as SMNVEV (reference sequence). There are 14 residues in the CDR3. CDR3 loop: CASSPPQGYYGYTF. In DNA, the CDR3 is TGTGCCAGCAGTCCACCACAGGGGTACTATGGCTACACCTTC.

CDR3 protein: CASSLADRGRETQYF. CDR3 nucleotide sequence: TGTGCCAGCAGCTTAGCCGACAGGGGGAGAGAGACCCAGTACTTC. V usage is TRBV7-8 and J usage is TRBJ2-5; TRBD1 aligns across 9 bases. V lost 0 bases and J lost 4; bases outside the gene matches: 3. There are 15 residues in the CDR3. Per the germline V gene, CDR1 is SGHVS and CDR2 is FQNEAQ.

CDR3 residues: CASSVGIQNTEAFF. The CDR3 DNA reads as TGTGCCAGCAGTGTGGGAATACAGAACACTGAAGCTTTCTTT. V gene TRBV27 combines with J gene TRBJ1-1; D uncertain. V shed 5 bases and J shed 1 base, with 11 bases lying between them. The CDR3 spans 14 residues. CDR1 is MNHEY and CDR2 is SMNVEV in the germline V gene (reference sequence).

J is TRBJ2-7 and V is TRBV20-1, with a weak D call TRBD1 (5 bases). CDR1 and CDR2 from the germline V gene are DFQATT and SNEGSKA (reference sequence). The CDR3 spans 13 residues. V lost 3 bases and J lost 1, with 10 bases in between. The CDR3 loop is CSASSGISYEQYF. CDR3 nucleotides: TGCAGTGCTAGCTCAGGGATATCCTACGAGCAGTACTTC.

The rearrangement uses TRBV12-3 or TRBV12-4 and TRBJ1-1; D uncertain. The CDR3 has 15 amino acids. Trimming left V 3 bases short and J 1 base short, with 12 bases between. The CDR3 reads CASSLIPETNTEAFF. The CDR3 DNA reads TGTGCCAGCAGTTTGATTCCGGAGACGAACACTGAAGCTTTCTTT.

This clonotype has a count of ten or more. The genes are TRBV4-2 and TRBJ2-5; no firm D call. The CDR3 sequence is 14 residues long. Deletions cut 1 base from V and 4 bases from J, with 10 bases between. CDR1 and CDR2 from the germline V gene are LGHNA and YNFKEQ. The CDR3 coding sequence is TGTGCCAGCAGCCAAGTGGGCGGCCGAGAGACCCAGTACTTC. It translates to CASSQVGGRETQYF.

This clonotype has at least ten counts. V is TRBV5-1 and J is TRBJ2-1, with a tentative D call TRBD2 (6 bases). Germline V gene lookup returns CDR1 SGHRS and CDR2 YFSETQ. Deletions cut 5 bases from V and 5 bases from J, with 14 bases between. CDR3 length equals 14 residues. Here the CDR3 reads CASRDAGRNNEQFF. DNA for the CDR3: TGCGCCAGCAGGGACGCCGGGAGAAACAATGAGCAGTTCTTC.

The CDR3 coding sequence is TGTGCCAGCTCACCAGCCCCGACCGGGTACATTCAGTACTTC. Its translation: CASSPAPTGYIQYF. The rearrangement uses TRBV18 and TRBJ2-4, with no clear D. The V gene lost 2 bases and the J gene lost 8 bases, with 13 bases spanning the gap. The CDR3 extends over 14 amino acids. CDR1 is KGHSH, CDR2 LQKENI, per germline.

V and J are TRBV6-1 and TRBJ2-1, with D hard to call. The CDR3 totals 15 residues. Trimming left V 2 bases short and J 9 bases short, with 17 bases between. Germline lookup yields CDR1 MNHNS and CDR2 SASEGT. The CDR3, as DNA: TGTGCCAGCAGTGAATCGATAGGGCCCGCCGGTGAGCAGTTCTTC. It yields the protein CASSESIGPAGEQFF.

A single count supports this clonotype. V usage is TRBV3-1 and J usage is TRBJ1-1, with D hard to call. The CDR3 spans 14 residues. Germline V CDR1 and CDR2: LGHDT, YNNKEL (reference sequence). V was clipped by 4 bases and J by 3 bases, with 12 bases between them. CDR3 sequence: CASSLRLDYTEAFF. The CDR3 nucleotides read TGTGCCAGCAGCCTCCGTCTCGATTACACTGAAGCTTTCTTT.

The V and J genes are TRBV24-1 and TRBJ1-5; the D gene is possibly TRBD1 (5 bases). The length of the CDR3 is 14 residues. V was clipped by 5 bases and J by 6 bases, with 13 bases between them. Germline loops: CDR1 KGHDR, CDR2 SFDVKD. The CDR3 sequence: CATSALGLGQPQHF. In nucleotides, the CDR3 is TGTGCCACCAGTGCGCTGGGGCTGGGTCAGCCCCAGCATTTT.

This clonotype was counted a few times. At one end, the junction sequence differs from germline, possibly due to a read error. The chain links TRBV20-1 to TRBJ1-2; D unresolved. CDR1 and CDR2 from the germline V gene are DFQATT and SNEGSKA (reference sequence). This CDR3 is 12 amino acids long. The CDR3 protein is CSASDPNSGYTF. The CDR3 DNA sequence: TGCAGTGCCTCGGACCCAAACTCTGGCTACACCTTC.

V usage is TRBV4-3 and J usage is TRBJ1-1; D is unresolved. Germline V gives CDR1 LGHNA, CDR2 YSLEER. This CDR3 has 15 amino acids. The V gene lost 3 bases and the J gene lost 4 bases, with 15 bases spanning the gap. As DNA, the CDR3 is TGCGCCAGCAGCCAGTCCATCCAAGTGAGCACTGAAGCTTTCTTT. Its translation is CASSQSIQVSTEAFF.

This clonotype was counted a few times. The rearrangement joins TRBV9 to TRBJ2-7; D unresolved. CDR3 length: 13 residues. V lost 4 bases and J lost 6, with 14 bases in between. Germline assignment: CDR1 SGDLS and CDR2 YYNGEE. The CDR3 sequence is CASSPRTFGEQYF. CDR3 sequence (DNA): TGTGCCAGCAGCCCAAGGACCTTCGGCGAGCAGTACTTC.

The chain recombines TRBV5-1 with TRBJ1-2, with D unclear. V lost 4 bases to trimming and J lost 0 bases, with 13 bases between them. The germline V gene encodes CDR1 SGHRS and CDR2 YFSETQ. The CDR3 runs to 15 residues. The CDR3, as DNA: TGCGCCAGCAGCGAGCTAATCAGCGCTAACTATGGCTACACCTTC. Protein product: CASSELISANYGYTF.